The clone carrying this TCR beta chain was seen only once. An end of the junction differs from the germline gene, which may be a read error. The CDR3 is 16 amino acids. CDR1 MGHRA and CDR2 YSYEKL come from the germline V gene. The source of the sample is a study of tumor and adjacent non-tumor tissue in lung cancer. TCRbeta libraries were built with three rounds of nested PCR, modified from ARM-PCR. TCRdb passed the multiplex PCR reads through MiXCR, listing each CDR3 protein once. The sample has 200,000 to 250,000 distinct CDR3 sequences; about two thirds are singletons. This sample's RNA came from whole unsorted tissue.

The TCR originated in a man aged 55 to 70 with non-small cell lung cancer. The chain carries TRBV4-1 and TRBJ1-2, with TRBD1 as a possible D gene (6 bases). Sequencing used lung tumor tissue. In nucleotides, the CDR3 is TGTGCCAACAGCCAAGATCAACAGGGAGAGTGTAGTGGCTACACCTTC. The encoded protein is CANSQDQQGECSGYTF.